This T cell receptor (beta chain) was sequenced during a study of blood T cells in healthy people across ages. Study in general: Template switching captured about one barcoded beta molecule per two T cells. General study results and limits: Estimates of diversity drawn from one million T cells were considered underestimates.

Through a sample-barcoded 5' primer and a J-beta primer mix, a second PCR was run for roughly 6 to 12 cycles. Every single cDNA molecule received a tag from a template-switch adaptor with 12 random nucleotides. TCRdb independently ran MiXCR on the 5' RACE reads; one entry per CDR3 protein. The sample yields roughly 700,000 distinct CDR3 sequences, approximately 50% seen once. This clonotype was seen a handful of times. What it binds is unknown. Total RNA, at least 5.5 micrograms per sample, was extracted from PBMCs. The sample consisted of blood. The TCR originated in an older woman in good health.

CDR3 in amino acids: CASSTGGSAYNEQFF. The CDR3 DNA is TGTGCCAGCAGCACAGGGGGGAGCGCCTACAATGAGCAGTTCTTC. This chain connects TRBV25-1 to TRBJ2-1, with TRBD1 matching over 8 bases. V shed 6 bases and J 2 bases; nucleotides not matched to a gene: 6. Germline V gene sequence: CDR1 MGHDK, CDR2 SYGVNS. The CDR3 consists of 15 residues. Full variable domain (rest looked up from reference TRBV25-1 and TRBJ2-1): EADIYQTPRYLVIGTGKKITLECSQTMGHDKMYWYQQDPGMELHLIHYSYGVNSTEKGDLSSESTVSRIRTEHFPLTLESARPSHTSQYLCASSTGGSAYNEQFFGPGTRLTVL.